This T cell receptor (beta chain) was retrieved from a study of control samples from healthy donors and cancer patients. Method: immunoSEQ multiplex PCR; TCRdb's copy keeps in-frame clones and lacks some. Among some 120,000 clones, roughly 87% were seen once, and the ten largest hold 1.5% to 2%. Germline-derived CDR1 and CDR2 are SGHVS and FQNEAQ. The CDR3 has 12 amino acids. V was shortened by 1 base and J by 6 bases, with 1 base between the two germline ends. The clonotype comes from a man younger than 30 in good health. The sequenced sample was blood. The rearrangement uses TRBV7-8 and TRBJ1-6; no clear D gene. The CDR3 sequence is CASSLVNSPLHF. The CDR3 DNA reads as TGTGCCAGCAGCTTAGTTAATTCACCCCTCCACTTT.